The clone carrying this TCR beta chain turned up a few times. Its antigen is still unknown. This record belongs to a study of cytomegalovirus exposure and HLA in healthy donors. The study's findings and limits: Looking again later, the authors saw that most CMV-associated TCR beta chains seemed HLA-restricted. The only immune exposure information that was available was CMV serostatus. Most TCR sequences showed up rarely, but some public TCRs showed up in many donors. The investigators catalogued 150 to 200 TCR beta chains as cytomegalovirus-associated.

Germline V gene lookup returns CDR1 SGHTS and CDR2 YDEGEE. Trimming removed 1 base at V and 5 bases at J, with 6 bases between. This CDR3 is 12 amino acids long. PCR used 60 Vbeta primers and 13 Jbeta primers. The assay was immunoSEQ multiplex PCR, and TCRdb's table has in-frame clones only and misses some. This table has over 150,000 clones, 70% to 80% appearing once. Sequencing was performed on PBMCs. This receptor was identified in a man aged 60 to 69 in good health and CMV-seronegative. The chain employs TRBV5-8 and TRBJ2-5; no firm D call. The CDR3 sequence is CASSLYLETQYF. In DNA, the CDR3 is TGTGCCAGCAGCTTGTATTTGGAGACCCAGTACTTC.